The 28 T cell receptor beta chains listed next were all sequenced from one sample in a study of technical replicates of blood from a few donors. The table came from immunoSEQ multiplex PCR; TCRdb's copy has only in-frame clones and leaves some out. The top ten hold 0.3% to 0.5% of the sample, which has 65,000 to 80,000 clones, 80% to 95% seen once. The source material was T cells isolated from PBMCs. The origin of the receptors is a human donor in good health.

This clone came up a few times. The V call is TRBV30, the J call TRBJ1-1; D uncertain. Per the germline V gene, CDR1 is GTSNPN and CDR2 is SVGIG (reference sequence). The CDR3 runs 13 residues. Trimming stripped 0 bases from V and 5 bases from J, with 10 bases between. CDR3 sequence reads: CAWSVNPGTEAFF. The CDR3 nucleotides are TGTGCCTGGAGTGTAAATCCGGGTACTGAAGCTTTCTTT.

This rearrangement joins TRBV7-2 to TRBJ2-5; D is perhaps TRBD1 (6 bases). V was cut by 4 bases and J by 4 bases, with 13 bases left in between. CDR1 is SGHTA and CDR2 is FQGNSA in the germline V gene. The CDR3 has 14 residues. The CDR3 sequence: CASSSEQGSETQYF. The CDR3 DNA sequence: TGTGCCAGCAGCTCGGAACAGGGATCAGAGACCCAGTACTTC.

The rearrangement links TRBV4-1 to TRBJ2-4; D gene unclear. Germline V CDR1 and CDR2: MGHRA, YSYEKL. The CDR3 is made up of 15 amino acids. Trimming stripped 3 bases from V and 0 bases from J, with 9 bases between. The DNA of the CDR3 is TGCGCCAGCAGCCAGCGCGGCTTAGCCAAAAACATTCAGTACTTC. Protein: CASSQRGLAKNIQYF.

The gene calls are TRBV6-5 and TRBJ2-7; 8 nucleotides align to TRBD2. The ends lost 0 bases at V and 3 bases at J; junction bases unmatched: 7. Germline assignment: CDR1 MNHEY and CDR2 SVGAGI. The CDR3 sequence is 16 residues long. This CDR3 is CASSYSTSVRIYEQYF. The CDR3 DNA is TGTGCCAGCAGTTACTCGACTAGCGTACGTATCTACGAGCAGTACTTC.

The chain uses TRBV5-1 and TRBJ1-1, with D perhaps TRBD1 (6 bases). Germline assignment: CDR1 SGHRS and CDR2 YFSETQ. Trimming removed 2 bases at V and 5 bases at J, with 13 bases between. This CDR3 has 14 residues. The CDR3 loop is CASSLDRPGTEAFF. DNA of the CDR3: TGCGCCAGCAGCTTAGACAGGCCGGGGACTGAAGCTTTCTTT.

This chain links TRBV10-3 with TRBJ1-3; tentative D call: TRBD1 (5 bases). The CDR3 has 14 residues. V was clipped by 7 bases and J by 6 bases, with 16 bases between them. The germline CDR1 and CDR2 sequences are ENHRY and SYGVKD. CDR3 protein: CAITQTEVLNTIYF. The CDR3 DNA sequence: TGTGCCATCACCCAGACAGAAGTTTTAAACACCATATATTTT.

CDR3 residues: CASSRQGYTGELFF. CDR3 DNA sequence: TGTGCCAGCAGTAGACAGGGATACACCGGGGAGCTGTTTTTT. The chain has TRBV6-1 and TRBJ2-2; TRBD1 aligns across 7 bases. Germline V gives CDR1 MNHNS, CDR2 SASEGT. The CDR3 length is 14 residues. J was trimmed by 3 bases and V by 5 bases; bases with no gene match: 3.

The chain is built from TRBV7-3 and TRBJ2-3, with TRBD2 matching 8 bases. V trimming: 5 bases; J trimming: 4 bases; junction bases outside the gene matches: 2. Looked up from germline, CDR1 is SGHTA and CDR2 is FQGTGA. This CDR3 has 13 amino acids. The CDR3 sequence: CASSRGGPDTQYF. CDR3 coding DNA: TGTGCCAGCAGCCGGGGGGGACCAGATACGCAGTATTTT.

The chain is built from TRBV7-2 and TRBJ2-6; 7 nucleotides match TRBD2. V dropped 1 base and J dropped 0; count of bases not matched to a gene: 3. This CDR3 spans 17 amino acids. Per germline, CDR1 SGHTA and CDR2 FQGNSA. The CDR3 is CASSLGPSGSGANVLTF. As DNA, the CDR3 is TGTGCCAGCAGCTTAGGTCCTAGCGGCTCTGGGGCCAACGTCCTGACTTTC.

The rearrangement uses TRBV7-9 and TRBJ2-1, with 9 bases fitting TRBD1. The CDR3 extends over 14 amino acids. The junction had 5 bases not matched to a gene; V was cut back by 3 bases and J by 8 bases. CDR1 SEHNR and CDR2 FQNEAQ come from the germline V gene (reference sequence). CDR3 region: CASSLVRTGDEQFF. Here the CDR3 DNA reads TGTGCCAGCAGCTTGGTCCGGACAGGGGATGAGCAGTTCTTC. Full variable domain (rest looked up from reference TRBV7-9 and TRBJ2-1): DTGVSQNPRHKITKRGQNVTFRCDPISEHNRLYWYRQTLGQGPEFLTYFQNEAQLEKSRLLSDRFSAERPKGSFSTLEIQRTEQGDSAMYLCASSLVRTGDEQFFGPGTRLTVL.

This clone came up once. This chain connects TRBV11-2 to TRBJ1-5; a possible D gene is TRBD1 (5 bases). With 5 bases removed from V and 9 bases from J, the gap between germline ends came to 17 bases. Germline values: CDR1 SGHAT, CDR2 FQNNGV. This CDR3 contains 14 residues. The CDR3 is CASSEQPGQGPQHF. For the CDR3, the DNA is TGTGCCAGCAGCGAACAGCCAGGCCAGGGGCCCCAGCATTTT.

The chain has TRBV11-2 and TRBJ2-7; tentatively, D is TRBD2 (5 bases). Germline CDR1 SGHAT, CDR2 FQNNGV. CDR3 size: 13 residues. V dropped 4 bases and J dropped 4 bases, with 11 bases sitting between them. CDR3 residues: CASSSLGEYEQYF. CDR3 bases: TGTGCCAGCAGCTCCCTTGGGGAGTACGAGCAGTACTTC. The full variable domain, rest sourced from reference TRBV11-2 and TRBJ2-7, is EAGVAQSPRYKIIEKRQSVAFWCNPISGHATLYWYQQILGQGPKLLIQFQNNGVVDDSQLPKDRFSAERLKGVDSTLKIQPAKLEDSAVYLCASSSLGEYEQYFGPGTRLTVT.

The rearrangement uses TRBV27 and TRBJ2-3, with 14 bases that match TRBD2. The CDR3 covers 16 residues. Germline V gives CDR1 MNHEY, CDR2 SMNVEV (reference sequence). J gave up 5 bases and V 5 bases, and 6 bases lay outside the gene matches. The CDR3 protein is CASSAGTSGRVDTQYF. In DNA form, the CDR3 reads TGTGCCAGCAGTGCGGGGACTAGCGGGAGAGTAGATACGCAGTATTTT.

The rearrangement uses TRBV29-1 and TRBJ2-5, with a possible D match to TRBD2 (6 bases). This CDR3 comprises 11 residues. V lost 7 bases and J lost 5, with 11 bases in between. Germline-derived CDR1 and CDR2 are SQVTM and ANQGSEA. CDR3: CSGGGLETQYF. The CDR3 nucleotides read TGCAGCGGGGGAGGCCTCGAGACCCAGTACTTC.

This clone has just one count. The rearrangement uses TRBV28 and TRBJ2-7, with a possible D match to TRBD2 (6 bases). Germline V gives CDR1 MDHEN, CDR2 SYDVKM. The CDR3 is made up of 14 amino acids. V lost 6 bases to trimming and J lost 2 bases, with 14 bases between them. The CDR3 reads CASRLFGSTYEQYF. CDR3 DNA: TGTGCCAGCAGACTTTTCGGGAGTACCTACGAGCAGTACTTC.

This clone came up once. This sequence joins TRBV27 and TRBJ2-7; 9 positions match TRBD1. The CDR3 extends over 16 amino acids. The V and J ends lost 3 bases and 2 bases, in that order; junction bases with no gene match: 8. Germline CDR1 MNHEY, CDR2 SMNVEV (reference sequence). The CDR3 sequence is CASSFGTGKGPYEQYF. The CDR3 DNA follows: TGTGCCAGCAGTTTCGGGACAGGGAAAGGGCCCTACGAGCAGTACTTC.

The gene calls are TRBV27 and TRBJ2-7; possibly TRBD1 for D (5 bases). In germline, CDR1 is MNHEY, CDR2 SMNVEV (reference sequence). The V end was cut by 6 bases, the J end by 5 bases, with 8 bases between. This CDR3 is built from 11 residues. CDR3 DNA sequence: TGTGCCAGCAGCATAGGGGACGAGCAGTACTTC. Translated: CASSIGDEQYF.

J is TRBJ2-1 and V is TRBV13; 9 bases are shared with TRBD2. This CDR3 comprises 18 residues. Per the germline V gene, CDR1 is PRHDT and CDR2 is FYEKMQ (reference sequence). J was trimmed by 7 bases and V by 1 base; bases with no gene match: 14. The CDR3 sequence is CASSLATSGSPHGNEQFF. The CDR3 DNA reads TGTGCCAGCAGCTTAGCGACTAGCGGTTCTCCCCACGGGAATGAGCAGTTCTTC.

The chain uses TRBV28 and TRBJ2-7, with 8 nucleotides matching TRBD1. With V trimmed by 5 bases and J by 6 bases, 6 bases remained unmatched. The CDR3 contains 13 residues. The germline CDR1 and CDR2 sequences are MDHEN and SYDVKM. CDR3 protein: CASSTGGTSEQYF. As DNA, the CDR3 is TGTGCCAGCAGTACAGGGGGAACCAGCGAGCAGTACTTC.

The chain is built from TRBV19 and TRBJ2-1; 10 nucleotides match TRBD2. The trim removed 7 bases at V and 10 bases at J, leaving 7 bases unmatched. CDR1 and CDR2 from the germline V gene are LNHDA and SQIVND (reference sequence). This CDR3 comprises 13 residues. CDR3 sequence reads: CASTGTSVLEQFF. Written as DNA, the CDR3 is TGTGCCAGTACCGGGACTAGCGTATTAGAGCAGTTCTTC.

The genes are TRBV28 and TRBJ1-1, with 7 bases lining up with TRBD1. Germline trimming cut 9 bases from V and 1 base from J; bases unmatched to any gene: 11. There are 15 residues in the CDR3. In germline, CDR1 is MDHEN, CDR2 SYDVKM. DNA of the CDR3: TGTGCCAGTCTAACAGGGGCCGTAGGGAACACTGAAGCTTTCTTT. Translating it yields CASLTGAVGNTEAFF.

This chain uses TRBV10-3 with TRBJ2-3; D is ambiguous. V was pared by 6 bases and J by 0 bases, with 10 bases between. Germline CDR1 is ENHRY and CDR2 is SYGVKD. The CDR3 has 14 amino acids. CDR3 in amino acids: CAISGDPSTDTQYF. In nucleotides, the CDR3 is TGTGCCATCAGCGGAGACCCTAGCACAGATACGCAGTATTTT.

The chain joins TRBV7-6 to TRBJ2-3; D perhaps matches TRBD2 (6 bases). The CDR3 has 16 amino acids. Looked up from germline, CDR1 is SGHVS and CDR2 is FNYEAQ. V lost 5 bases to trimming and J lost 0 bases, with 15 bases between them. Here the CDR3 reads CASSPSPGLSTDTQYF. CDR3 sequence (DNA): TGTGCCAGCAGCCCTAGTCCGGGACTCAGCACAGATACGCAGTATTTT.

V and J are TRBV30 and TRBJ1-5; possible D gene TRBD1, 6 bases. CDR3 size: 14 residues. The ends were cut back, 0 bases at V and 5 bases at J, with 11 bases in the middle. The germline V gene encodes CDR1 GTSNPN and CDR2 SVGIG (reference sequence). This CDR3 reads CAWSVGQLYQPQHF. DNA for the CDR3: TGTGCCTGGAGTGTTGGACAGCTTTATCAGCCCCAGCATTTT.

This chain uses TRBV6-5 with TRBJ2-3; D might be TRBD2 (6 bases). The CDR3 contains 16 residues. Trimming shortened V by 0 bases and J by 4 bases, and 14 bases separated the two germline ends. CDR1 is MNHEY, CDR2 SVGAGI, per germline. DNA for the CDR3: TGTGCCAGCAGTTACTCGGGACTCCTCCTGGCAGATACGCAGTATTTT. Its protein is CASSYSGLLLADTQYF.

The CDR3, as DNA: TGTGCCAGCAGCCCCCCCGGGACAGGGGCTTGGGCTAATGAAAAACTGTTTTTT. It encodes CASSPPGTGAWANEKLFF. The chain has TRBV28 and TRBJ1-4; 10 positions match TRBD1. Per the germline V gene, CDR1 is MDHEN and CDR2 is SYDVKM. The CDR3 sequence is 18 residues long. V shed 6 bases, J shed 3 bases, and the junction held 13 bases outside the gene matches.

The V and J genes are TRBV9 and TRBJ2-1; the match to TRBD2 covers 8 bases. Germline assignment: CDR1 SGDLS and CDR2 YYNGEE. V dropped 3 bases and J dropped 7; count of bases not matched to a gene: 9. The CDR3 contains 15 residues. The CDR3, as DNA: TGTGCCAGCAGCGACCCTGCCAGCGGGAGTAATGAGCAGTTCTTC. Translation: CASSDPASGSNEQFF.

The rearrangement joins TRBV6-5 to TRBJ2-5; a weak D match, TRBD2 (6 bases). CDR1 and CDR2 from the germline V gene are MNHEY and SVGAGI. The CDR3 sequence is 14 residues long. V was cut by 2 bases and J by 2 bases, with 9 bases left in between. The CDR3: CASSYRGRQETQYF. The CDR3 nucleotides are TGTGCCAGCAGTTACCGGGGGAGGCAAGAGACCCAGTACTTC.